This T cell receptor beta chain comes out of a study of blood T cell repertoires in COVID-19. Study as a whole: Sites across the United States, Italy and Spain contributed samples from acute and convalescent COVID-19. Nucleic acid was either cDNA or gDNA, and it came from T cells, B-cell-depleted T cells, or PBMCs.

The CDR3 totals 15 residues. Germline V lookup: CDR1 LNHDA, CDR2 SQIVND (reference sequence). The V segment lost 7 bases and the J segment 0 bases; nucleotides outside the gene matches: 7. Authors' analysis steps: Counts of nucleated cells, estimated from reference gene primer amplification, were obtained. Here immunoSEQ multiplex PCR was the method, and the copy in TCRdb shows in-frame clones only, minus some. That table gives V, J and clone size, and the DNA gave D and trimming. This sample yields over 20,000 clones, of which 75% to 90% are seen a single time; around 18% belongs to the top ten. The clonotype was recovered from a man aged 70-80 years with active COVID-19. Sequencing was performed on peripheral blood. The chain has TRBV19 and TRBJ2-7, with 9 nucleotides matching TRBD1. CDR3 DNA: TGTGCCAGTACCACCGGGACAGGGTACTCCTACGAGCAGTACTTC. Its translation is CASTTGTGYSYEQYF. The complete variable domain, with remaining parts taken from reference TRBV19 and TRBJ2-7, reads DGGITQSPKYLFRKEGQNVTLSCEQNLNHDAMYWYRQDPGQGLRLIYYSQIVNDFQKGDIAEGYSVSREKKESFPLTVTSAQKNPTAFYLCASTTGTGYSYEQYFGPGTRLTVT.